Listed below are T cell receptor beta chains from one sample, sequenced in a study of blood T cell repertoires in COVID-19. Only in-frame clones appear in the TCRdb table, and some are missing; sequencing was by immunoSEQ multiplex PCR. The repertoire consists of more than 350,000 clones, with 80% to 90% occurring once and the leading ten covering around 9.3%. Sequenced material: PBMCs or T cells enriched from blood (not recorded which). These TCRs come from a woman aged 45-59 years who had recovered from COVID-19. Both conserved end residues are part of each CDR3. D genes are given only for firm matches. For some rows the clone size is stated as once, few or many, or as a class when expanded; others skip it.

abundance: .; d_gene: .; v_gene: TRBV3-1/TRBV3-2; j_gene: TRBJ2-3; CDR3nt: TGTGCCAGCAGCCAAGAGGCCAGGGGCCGGCCTAACACGCAGTATTTT; CDR3aa: CASSQEARGRPNTQYF
abundance: .; d_gene: TRBD1; v_gene: TRBV6-5; j_gene: TRBJ1-2; CDR3nt: TGTGCCAGCAGTTACTCGTCGACCAGGACAGGGATGCGCTACACCTTC; CDR3aa: CASSYSSTRTGMRYTF
abundance: .; d_gene: .; v_gene: TRBV2; j_gene: TRBJ2-3; CDR3nt: TGTGCCAGCAGTGATAGGGGAGGTACGCAGTATTTT; CDR3aa: CASSDRGGTQYF
abundance: once; d_gene: .; v_gene: TRBV30; j_gene: TRBJ1-1; CDR3nt: TGTGCTTTGGAGGGGTTTGTGACGGAAGCTTTCTTT; CDR3aa: CALEGFVTEAFF
abundance: .; d_gene: TRBD1; v_gene: TRBV19; j_gene: TRBJ1-2; CDR3nt: TGTGCCAGTAGTATAGATTTCCAGGGGGCCTGGGGCTACACCTTC; CDR3aa: CASSIDFQGAWGYTF
abundance: .; d_gene: .; v_gene: TRBV4-2; j_gene: TRBJ1-5; CDR3nt: TGTGCCAGCAGCCCCAGGGCCTATAGCAATCAGCCCCAGCATTTT; CDR3aa: CASSPRAYSNQPQHF
abundance: .; d_gene: .; v_gene: TRBV6-5; j_gene: TRBJ2-7; CDR3nt: TGTGCCAGCAGTTATGACATTAGCTCCTACGAGCAGTACTTC; CDR3aa: CASSYDISSYEQYF
abundance: .; d_gene: TRBD1; v_gene: TRBV5-3; j_gene: TRBJ1-1; CDR3nt: TGTGCCAGAAGCTACGGGACAGCTGAAGCTTTCTTT; CDR3aa: CARSYGTAEAFF
abundance: few; d_gene: .; v_gene: TRBV6-4; j_gene: TRBJ2-7; CDR3nt: TGTGCCAGCAGTGGCGCCTTTGGTTACGAGCAGTACTTC; CDR3aa: CASSGAFGYEQYF
abundance: .; d_gene: .; v_gene: TRBV27; j_gene: TRBJ1-1; CDR3nt: TGTGCCAGCAGTTTAGAGGAGCGGGGGACTGAAGCTTTCTTT; CDR3aa: CASSLEERGTEAFF
abundance: once; d_gene: TRBD2; v_gene: TRBV28; j_gene: TRBJ2-7; CDR3nt: TGTGCCACCGGGGCTAGCGGGGGGTACGAGCAGTACTTC; CDR3aa: CATGASGGYEQYF
abundance: .; d_gene: .; v_gene: TRBV7-9; j_gene: TRBJ1-2; CDR3nt: TGTGCCAGCAGCTTACTCAGGGAGGACTATGGCTACACCTTC; CDR3aa: CASSLLREDYGYTF
abundance: .; d_gene: TRBD2; v_gene: TRBV27; j_gene: TRBJ2-1; CDR3nt: TGTGCCAGCAGTTCCGGACTAGCGTACAATGAGCAGTTCTTC; CDR3aa: CASSSGLAYNEQFF
abundance: .; d_gene: .; v_gene: TRBV30; j_gene: TRBJ1-2; CDR3nt: TGTGCCTGGAGTCTTTCTCGAGGCGGCTACACCTTC; CDR3aa: CAWSLSRGGYTF
abundance: .; d_gene: TRBD1; v_gene: TRBV7-6; j_gene: TRBJ1-1; CDR3nt: TGTGCCAGCAGCCTCGGGACAGCGAACACTGAAGCTTTCTTT; CDR3aa: CASSLGTANTEAFF
abundance: .; d_gene: .; v_gene: TRBV19; j_gene: TRBJ2-7; CDR3nt: TGTGCCAGTAGTATAGGTACGGCTAGCTCCTACGAGCAGTACTTC; CDR3aa: CASSIGTASSYEQYF
abundance: .; d_gene: TRBD1; v_gene: TRBV18; j_gene: TRBJ2-7; CDR3nt: TGTGCCAGCTCACCGAACAGGGGAGTGTACGAGCAGTACTTC; CDR3aa: CASSPNRGVYEQYF
abundance: .; d_gene: TRBD1; v_gene: TRBV6-2/TRBV6-3; j_gene: TRBJ1-1; CDR3nt: TGTGCCAGCAGTTATCACAGGGGGAACACTGAAGCTTTCTTT; CDR3aa: CASSYHRGNTEAFF
abundance: few; d_gene: .; v_gene: TRBV4-2; j_gene: TRBJ2-1; CDR3nt: TGTGCCAGCAGCCAACCGGGGAGCGCTGAGCAGTTCTTC; CDR3aa: CASSQPGSAEQFF
abundance: .; d_gene: TRBD1; v_gene: TRBV19; j_gene: TRBJ1-1; CDR3nt: TGTGCCAGTAGTATAGGACAGGGGACCCTATCCCGCGCTTTCTTT; CDR3aa: CASSIGQGTLSRAFF
abundance: .; d_gene: TRBD1; v_gene: TRBV4-3; j_gene: TRBJ1-6; CDR3nt: TGCGCCAGCAGCCAAGACGACAGGGATAATTCACCCCTCCACTTT; CDR3aa: CASSQDDRDNSPLHF
abundance: .; d_gene: TRBD1; v_gene: TRBV5-8; j_gene: TRBJ1-2; CDR3nt: TGTGCCAGCACGCATTCCGGGACAGCTAACTATGGCTACACCTTC; CDR3aa: CASTHSGTANYGYTF
abundance: few; d_gene: .; v_gene: TRBV6-5; j_gene: TRBJ1-5; CDR3nt: TGTGCCAGCAGGAAAGACAGTTCTAGCAATCAGCCCCAGCATTTT; CDR3aa: CASRKDSSSNQPQHF
abundance: .; d_gene: .; v_gene: TRBV27; j_gene: TRBJ2-7; CDR3nt: TGTGCCAGCAGTTTGAGCTCCTACGAGCAGTACTTC; CDR3aa: CASSLSSYEQYF
abundance: .; d_gene: .; v_gene: TRBV21-1; j_gene: TRBJ2-2; CDR3nt: TGTGCCAGCCGGGGAGTCCAGGGGGGCGGGGAGCTGTTTTTT; CDR3aa: CASRGVQGGGELFF
abundance: .; d_gene: TRBD2; v_gene: TRBV29-1; j_gene: TRBJ2-2; CDR3nt: TGCAGCGTTGGGCGGGGGTCCCAGGGCGGGGAGCTGTTTTTT; CDR3aa: CSVGRGSQGGELFF
abundance: .; d_gene: TRBD1; v_gene: TRBV27; j_gene: TRBJ2-1; CDR3nt: TGTGCCAGCAGTCCGCGGACAGGGGTAACCTACAATGAGCAGTTCTTC; CDR3aa: CASSPRTGVTYNEQFF
abundance: .; d_gene: .; v_gene: TRBV12-3/TRBV12-4; j_gene: TRBJ1-1; CDR3nt: TGTGCCAGTTCCTCCAGGGCGGACACTGAAGCTTTCTTT; CDR3aa: CASSSRADTEAFF
abundance: .; d_gene: TRBD2; v_gene: TRBV18; j_gene: TRBJ2-3; CDR3nt: TGTGCCAGCTCACCACTTGCTAGCGGGAGCACAGATACGCAGTATTTT; CDR3aa: CASSPLASGSTDTQYF
abundance: .; d_gene: .; v_gene: TRBV9; j_gene: TRBJ2-2; CDR3nt: TGTGCCAGCAGCCCGGACAGGGAGCTGTTTTTT; CDR3aa: CASSPDRELFF